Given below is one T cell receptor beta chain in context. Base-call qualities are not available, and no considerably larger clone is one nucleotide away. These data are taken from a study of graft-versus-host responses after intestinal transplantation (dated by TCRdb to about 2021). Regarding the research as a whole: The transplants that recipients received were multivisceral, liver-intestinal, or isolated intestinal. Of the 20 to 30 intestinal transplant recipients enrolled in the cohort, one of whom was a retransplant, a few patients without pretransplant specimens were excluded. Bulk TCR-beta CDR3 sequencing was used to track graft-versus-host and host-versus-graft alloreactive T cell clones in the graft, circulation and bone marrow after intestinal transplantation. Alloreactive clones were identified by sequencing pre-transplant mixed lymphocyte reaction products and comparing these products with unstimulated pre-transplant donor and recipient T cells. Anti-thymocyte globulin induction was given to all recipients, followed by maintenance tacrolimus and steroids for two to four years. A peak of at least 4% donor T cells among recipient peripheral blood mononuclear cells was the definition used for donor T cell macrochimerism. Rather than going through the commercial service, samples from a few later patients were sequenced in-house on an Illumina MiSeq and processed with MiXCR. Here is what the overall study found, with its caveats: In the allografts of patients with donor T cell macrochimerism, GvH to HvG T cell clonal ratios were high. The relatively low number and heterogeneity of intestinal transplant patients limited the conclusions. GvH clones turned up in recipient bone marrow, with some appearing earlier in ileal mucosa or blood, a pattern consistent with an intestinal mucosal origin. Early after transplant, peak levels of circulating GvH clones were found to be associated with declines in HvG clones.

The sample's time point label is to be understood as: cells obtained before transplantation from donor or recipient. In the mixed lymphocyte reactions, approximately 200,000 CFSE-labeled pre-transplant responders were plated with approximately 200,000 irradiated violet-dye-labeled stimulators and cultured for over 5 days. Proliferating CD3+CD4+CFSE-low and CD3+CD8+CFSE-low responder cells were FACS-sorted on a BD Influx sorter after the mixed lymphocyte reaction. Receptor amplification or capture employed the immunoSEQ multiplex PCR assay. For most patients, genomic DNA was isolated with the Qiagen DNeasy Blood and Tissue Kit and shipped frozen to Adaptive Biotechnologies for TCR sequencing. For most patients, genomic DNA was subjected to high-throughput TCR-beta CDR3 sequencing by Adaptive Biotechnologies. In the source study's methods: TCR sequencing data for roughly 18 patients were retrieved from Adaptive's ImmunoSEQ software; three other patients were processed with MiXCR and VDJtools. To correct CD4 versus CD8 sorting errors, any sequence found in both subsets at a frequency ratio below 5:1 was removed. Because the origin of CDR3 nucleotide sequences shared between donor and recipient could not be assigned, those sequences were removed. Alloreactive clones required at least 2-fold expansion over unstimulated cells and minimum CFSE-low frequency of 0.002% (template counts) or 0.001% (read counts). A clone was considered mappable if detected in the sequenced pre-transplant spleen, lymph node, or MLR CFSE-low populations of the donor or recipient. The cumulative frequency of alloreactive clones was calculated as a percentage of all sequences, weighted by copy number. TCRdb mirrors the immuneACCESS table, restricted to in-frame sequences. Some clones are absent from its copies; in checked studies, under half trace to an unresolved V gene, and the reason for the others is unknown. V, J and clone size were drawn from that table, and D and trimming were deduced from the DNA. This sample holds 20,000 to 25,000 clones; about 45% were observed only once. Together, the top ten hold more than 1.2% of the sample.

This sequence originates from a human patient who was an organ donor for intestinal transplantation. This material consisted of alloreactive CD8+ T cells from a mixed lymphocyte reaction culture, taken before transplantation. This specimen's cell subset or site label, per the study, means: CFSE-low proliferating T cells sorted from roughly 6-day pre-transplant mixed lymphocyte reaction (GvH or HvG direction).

DNA sequence: TGTGCCAGCAGCTTAGGGGGGCGAGACACTGAAGCTTTCTTT. It encodes CASSLGGRDTEAFF. The chain couples TRBV13 to TRBJ1-1, and possibly TRBD1, on 5 matching bases. The CDR3 numbers 14 residues from cysteine through phenylalanine. This entry keeps only the CDR3 DNA: 42 bases, framed from base 1. Trimming removed 0 bases from V and 3 bases from J, leaving 8 bases between the germline ends. According to the germline V gene (reference sequence), CDR1 reads PRHDT and CDR2 reads FYEKMQ.